This T cell receptor (beta chain) appears in the sequencing data of a study of blood T cells in healthy people across ages. V dropped 6 bases and J dropped 8 bases, with 7 bases sitting between them. CDR1 LGHDT and CDR2 YNNKEL come from the germline V gene (reference sequence). The CDR3 loop spans 11 amino acids. General study findings and limits: Possibly, changes in expanded clonotypes were confounded because donor CMV status was unknown. Per-million-T-cell TCR beta diversity fell roughly linearly with age.

In this sample, this clonotype turned up many times. What it binds is unknown. Researchers isolated at least 6 million PBMCs per sample. Using a J-beta primer mix together with a sample-barcoded 5' primer, a second PCR was run for about 6 to 11 cycles. Each cDNA molecule, via a template-switch adaptor with 12 random nucleotides, was tagged. TCRdb ran MiXCR on the 5' RACE reads and lists one entry per CDR3 protein. The table shows around 650,000 distinct CDR3 sequences, with roughly two fifths occurring only once. The specimen sequenced was blood. The source of this sequence is a man older than 75 in good health. The rearrangement links TRBV3-1 to TRBJ1-4; D unclear. This CDR3 reads CASSRGEKLFF. DNA of the CDR3: TGTGCCAGCAGTCGCGGCGAAAAACTGTTTTTT.